One and the same sample provided the 17 T cell receptor beta chains below, sequenced in a study of cytomegalovirus exposure and HLA in healthy donors. The study ran its PCR with 60 Vbeta and 13 Jbeta primers. TCRdb keeps only in-frame clones here, not all; method: immunoSEQ multiplex PCR. The sample has over 75,000 clones; approximately 65% are singletons. Sequencing was done on a sample of PBMCs. The source of these receptors is a man younger than 40 in good health and CMV-seronegative.

The chain combines TRBV19 with TRBJ2-2, with a tentative D call TRBD1 (6 bases). The CDR3 extends over 13 amino acids. Deletions cut 3 bases from V and 6 bases from J, with 8 bases between. Germline assignment: CDR1 LNHDA and CDR2 SQIVND (reference sequence). CDR3 bases: TGTGCCAGTAGTATTGAGGGGGCCGGGGAGCTGTTTTTT. This translates into CASSIEGAGELFF.

The chain combines TRBV6-1 with TRBJ1-1; TRBD1 aligns across 7 bases. Germline-derived CDR1 and CDR2 are MNHNS and SASEGT. J lost 8 bases, V lost 6 bases, and 12 bases had no gene match. The CDR3 totals 14 residues. The CDR3 region has the DNA TGTGCCAGCAGGGAAACGGGACAGCGTGCGGAAGCTTTCTTT. This encodes CASRETGQRAEAFF.

This clone has a handful of counts. This chain uses TRBV4-1 with TRBJ1-1; D possibly corresponds to TRBD1 (5 bases). The CDR3 runs to 13 residues. V lost 2 bases and J 7 bases, leaving 11 bases between the germline ends. CDR1 and CDR2 (germline): MGHRA, YSYEKL. The chain's CDR3 is CASSQRGRSEAFF. Here the CDR3 DNA reads TGCGCCAGCAGCCAAAGGGGCAGGAGTGAAGCTTTCTTT.

This rearrangement joins TRBV28 to TRBJ2-1; D is perhaps TRBD2 (5 bases). CDR3 length: 17 amino acids. V gave up 5 bases and J gave up 0 bases, with 17 bases separating them. CDR1 and CDR2 (germline): MDHEN, SYDVKM. CDR3 loop: CASSGSVRASSYNEQFF. In DNA form, the CDR3 reads TGTGCCAGCAGTGGTTCCGTGCGGGCGAGCTCCTACAATGAGCAGTTCTTC.

This clone turned up a few times. The gene calls are TRBV30 and TRBJ2-7, with unresolved D. Germline V lookup: CDR1 GTSNPN, CDR2 SVGIG (reference sequence). V was trimmed by 4 bases and J by 4 bases, leaving 14 bases between them. The CDR3 length is 13 residues. CDR3 in amino acids: CAWTVGVGYEQYF. In nucleotides, the CDR3 is TGTGCCTGGACTGTCGGTGTCGGGTACGAGCAGTACTTC.

With regard to this clone: A read error may produce the germline difference seen at one junction end. This chain links TRBV2 with TRBJ2-2, with TRBD1 matching over 8 bases. The CDR3 runs 14 residues. CDR1 and CDR2 (germline): SNHLY, FYNNEI. The CDR3: CASRKGQGTGELLF. The CDR3 bases are TGTGCCAGCAGGAAAGGACAGGGCACCGGGGAGCTGCTTTTT. Full variable domain (missing parts from reference TRBV2 and TRBJ2-2): EPEVTQTPSHQVTQMGQEVILRCVPISNHLYFYWYRQILGQKVEFLVSFYNNEISEKSEIFDDQFSVERPDGSNFTLKIRSTKLEDSAMYFCASRKGQGTGELLFGEGSRLTVL.

The J gene is TRBJ2-1, the V gene TRBV29-1, with D possibly being TRBD2 (6 bases). The CDR3 extends over 17 amino acids. The V and J ends lost 0 bases and 9 bases respectively, with 24 bases between them. Per the germline V gene, CDR1 is SQVTM and CDR2 is ANQGSEA. CDR3 protein: CSVEDPTEGYGTCEQFF. Written as DNA, the CDR3 is TGCAGCGTTGAAGATCCGACGGAGGGATACGGGACTTGTGAGCAGTTCTTC.

The rearrangement joins TRBV4-3 to TRBJ1-2, with a tentative D call TRBD1 (5 bases). V was shortened by 4 bases and J by 5 bases, with 8 bases between the two germline ends. The CDR3 sequence is 12 residues long. Germline V lookup: CDR1 LGHNA, CDR2 YSLEER. This CDR3 reads CASSRGSYGYTF. Here the CDR3 DNA reads TGCGCCAGCAGCCGGGGCAGTTATGGCTACACCTTC.

The chain couples TRBV29-1 to TRBJ1-1; TRBD1 might be the D (5 bases). The germline V and J ends were trimmed by 0 bases and 10 bases, with 18 bases remaining between them. Looked up from germline, CDR1 is SQVTM and CDR2 is ANQGSEA. The CDR3 extends over 14 amino acids. The CDR3 region has the DNA TGCAGCGTTGAAGATAATCGACAGACCAGAGGAGCTTTCTTT. It encodes CSVEDNRQTRGAFF. Full variable domain (outside the CDR3, taken from reference TRBV29-1 and TRBJ1-1): SAVISQKPSRDICQRGTSLTIQCQVDSQVTMMFWYRQQPGQSLTLIATANQGSEATYESGFVIDKFPISRPNLTFSTLTVSNMSPEDSSIYLCSVEDNRQTRGAFFGQGTRLTVV.

This chain connects TRBV6-1 to TRBJ1-1, with D unclear. V was clipped by 11 bases and J by 1 base, with 14 bases between them. The CDR3 is 13 amino acids. Germline V CDR1 and CDR2: MNHNS, SASEGT. The CDR3 loop reads CAAIGQPNTEAFF. The CDR3 DNA is TGTGCCGCGATTGGGCAGCCGAACACTGAAGCTTTCTTT.

The chain carries TRBV7-3 and TRBJ1-1; maybe TRBD1 (5 bases). Germline V lookup: CDR1 SGHTA, CDR2 FQGTGA. Trimming removed 5 bases from V and 1 base from J, with 8 bases in between. This CDR3 comprises 13 residues. The CDR3 nucleotides are TGTGCCAGCAGCCCCCAGGGGAACACTGAAGCTTTCTTT. This codes for CASSPQGNTEAFF.

This clone was observed once. The chain's CDR3 is CSVLGQLPMNTEAFF. The DNA for the CDR3 is TGCAGCGTTCTGGGACAGCTCCCTATGAACACTGAAGCTTTCTTT. The V gene is TRBV29-1, the J gene TRBJ1-1; the match to TRBD1 covers 7 bases. Per the germline V gene, CDR1 is SQVTM and CDR2 is ANQGSEA. The length of the CDR3 is 15 residues. V shed 5 bases, J shed 0 bases, and the junction held 9 bases outside the gene matches.

V and J are TRBV5-1 and TRBJ2-1, with 12 nucleotides matching TRBD2. CDR1 is SGHRS, CDR2 YFSETQ, per germline. J was trimmed by 9 bases and V by 5 bases; bases with no gene match: 12. This CDR3 has 16 amino acids. DNA for the CDR3: TGCGCCAGCAGGCAAACTCTAGCGGGAGGGCGAAGTGAGCAGTTCTTC. Its translation: CASRQTLAGGRSEQFF.

This clone occurred a few times. This sequence joins TRBV10-1 and TRBJ2-7; D gene uncertain. The length of the CDR3 is 12 residues. Germline-derived CDR1 and CDR2 are WNHNN and SYGVQD (reference sequence). Deletions cut 0 bases from V and 6 bases from J, with 6 bases between. The CDR3 loop reads CASSESLPEQYF. The CDR3 nucleotides read TGCGCCAGCAGTGAGTCCCTTCCCGAGCAGTACTTC.

The chain carries TRBV5-1 and TRBJ1-2; D gene uncertain. Germline lookup yields CDR1 SGHRS and CDR2 YFSETQ. V lost 0 bases, J lost 4 bases, and 22 bases lay in between. The CDR3 totals 18 residues. This chain's CDR3 is CASSLGPLVLTTGYGYTF. The CDR3 region has the DNA TGCGCCAGCAGCTTGGGGCCGTTGGTTCTGACTACCGGCTATGGCTACACCTTC.

The rearrangement joins TRBV15 to TRBJ1-5, with 7 bases lining up with TRBD1. The V gene's germline CDR1 is LNHNV and CDR2 YYDKDF (reference sequence). This CDR3 comprises 15 residues. J lost 2 bases, V lost 1 base, and 2 bases had no gene match. The DNA for the CDR3 is TGTGCCACCAGCAGAGTGACAGGGCGCAATCAGCCCCAGCATTTT. Its protein is CATSRVTGRNQPQHF. Full variable domain (missing parts from reference TRBV15 and TRBJ1-5): DAMVIQNPRYQVTQFGKPVTLSCSQTLNHNVMYWYQQKSSQAPKLLFHYYDKDFNNEADTPDNFQSRRPNTSFCFLDIRSPGLGDTAMYLCATSRVTGRNQPQHFGDGTRLSIL.

This clone was detected a few times. The chain joins TRBV7-3 to TRBJ2-7; a possible D gene is TRBD2 (7 bases). The germline gives CDR1 SGHTA, CDR2 FQGTGA. This CDR3 region has 14 residues. Trimming took off 0 bases at V and 6 bases at J, with 12 bases between the two ends. CDR3 nucleotide sequence: TGTGCCAGCAGCTTAACGGGGGGAGGGGGCGAGCAGTACTTC. It codes for CASSLTGGGGEQYF.